This entry describes one T cell receptor (beta chain). These data belong to a study of blood T cell repertoires in COVID-19. Looking at the study overall: Material from acute and convalescent COVID-19 was sourced from the United States, Italy and Spain. In each case, the material was cDNA or gDNA derived from T cells, B-cell-depleted T cells, or PBMCs.

Original methodology: Reference gene primer amplification gave estimated nucleated cell counts. Data came from immunoSEQ multiplex PCR; TCRdb stores just in-frame clones and leaves some out. V and J calls and clone size come straight from that table; D and trimming were deduced from the DNA. The sample contains about 240,000 clones, around four fifths of which appear only once. The ends lost 6 bases at V and 7 bases at J; junction bases unmatched: 5. Germline CDR1 is MNHEY and CDR2 is SMNVEV (reference sequence). This CDR3 is 14 amino acids long. Clinical histories supplied by participants themselves formed the basis of cohort assignment.

Sequencing was carried out using PBMCs or T cells enriched from blood (not recorded which). The rearrangement links TRBV27 to TRBJ1-6; 8 nucleotides match TRBD1. This sequence was found in a woman in her thirties or forties who had been exposed to COVID-19. In DNA form, the CDR3 reads TGTGCCAGCAGAGGGACAGGAACCAATTCACCCCTCCACTTT. This encodes CASRGTGTNSPLHF.